The T cell receptor beta chain described here comes from a study of cytomegalovirus exposure and HLA in healthy donors. General study findings and limits: The authors enumerated under 200 TCR beta chains as linked to cytomegalovirus.

Trimming left V 6 bases short and J 0 bases short, with 8 bases between. The CDR3 has 14 residues. The V gene's germline CDR1 is LNHDA and CDR2 SQIVND (reference sequence). Of note for this clone: Its specificity is unknown.

The PCR employed 60 Vbeta primers together with 13 Jbeta primers. Clones were read by immunoSEQ multiplex PCR, and TCRdb kept only the in-frame ones, dropping some. Of some 140,000 clones listed, roughly 79% are singletons. The receptor was isolated from a young man in good health and CMV-seronegative. The sequenced sample consisted of PBMCs. The rearrangement links TRBV19 to TRBJ2-2, with D possibly being TRBD1 (5 bases). The CDR3 DNA follows: TGTGCCAGTAGCAGGGCGGCGAACACCGGGGAGCTGTTTTTT. It translates to CASSRAANTGELFF.